The clone carrying this T cell receptor (beta chain) occurred many times. Its specificity is unknown. RNA transcripts gave rise to amplified TCR beta CDR3 regions. During a first-round RT-PCR of the TCR CDR3, the HTBI primer set was used. MiXCR was run by TCRdb on the multiplex PCR reads, yielding one entry per CDR3 protein. The table records about 610,000 distinct CDR3 sequences, roughly 15% of them present only once. The CDR3 has 15 amino acids. The V gene end was trimmed by 4 bases and the J gene end by 2 bases; junction bases not matched to a gene: 8. Germline V gene lookup returns CDR1 SQVTM and CDR2 ANQGSEA. Ophthalmopathy patients all had a Clinical Activity Score of at least 3, a NOSPECS grade of at least 4 and disease under 3 months old. The entry originates in a study of T cells in Graves' hyperthyroidism and ophthalmopathy. General study findings and limits: Ophthalmopathy, which appeared later, was predicted by the model a median about 6 months before onset. By a 13 V-J model, ophthalmopathy was set apart from stable hyperthyroidism. Within blood appeared most thyroid clonotypes that had expanded above 0.001.

The receptor was isolated from a woman between 40 and 55 years old with Graves' ophthalmopathy. The gene calls are TRBV29-1 and TRBJ2-7; 10 bases agree with TRBD2. Sample: blood. Here the CDR3 reads CSVVGPSGRAYEQYF. CDR3 DNA: TGCAGCGTTGTGGGCCCCAGCGGGAGGGCCTACGAGCAGTACTTC.